The 27 T cell receptor beta chains given below trace back to one sample, sequenced in a study of cytomegalovirus exposure and HLA in healthy donors. Primers for the PCR totalled 60 Vbeta and 13 Jbeta. Repertoires were generated with immunoSEQ multiplex PCR, while TCRdb's copy carries only in-frame clones and drops some. The sample has about 89,000 clones, more than 55% seen once. The sequencing input was PBMCs. The receptors here all came from a human donor in good health.

The rearrangement uses TRBV6-6 and TRBJ1-2; TRBD1 might be the D (5 bases). This CDR3 is 14 amino acids long. Trimming shortened V by 2 bases and J by 8 bases, and 15 bases separated the two germline ends. Germline assignment: CDR1 MNHNY and CDR2 SVGAGI (reference sequence). The CDR3 DNA reads as TGTGCCAGCAGTTACAGTCAGGGAGGTGAGGGCTACACCTTC. Its protein product is CASSYSQGGEGYTF.

V usage is TRBV4-1 and J usage is TRBJ2-2, with TRBD2 identical over 15 bases. CDR1 and CDR2 from the germline V gene are MGHRA and YSYEKL. The CDR3 contains 19 residues. The junction had 8 bases not matched to a gene; V was cut back by 0 bases and J by 6 bases. CDR3 region: CASSQEGAGLAGGPGELFF. In nucleotides, the CDR3 is TGCGCCAGCAGCCAAGAGGGCGCGGGACTAGCGGGGGGCCCCGGGGAGCTGTTTTTT.

A few counts support this clone. The chain has TRBV2 and TRBJ2-5; D perhaps matches TRBD1 (7 bases). The germline V gene has CDR1 SNHLY and CDR2 FYNNEI. The CDR3 spans 16 residues. With 6 bases removed from V and 5 bases from J, the gap between germline ends came to 22 bases. CDR3 coding DNA: TGTGCCAGCAGAAGGTTATTAGGGGGCGGAGGGGAGACCCAGTACTTC. Translation: CASRRLLGGGGETQYF. Full variable domain (outside the CDR3, taken from reference TRBV2 and TRBJ2-5): EPEVTQTPSHQVTQMGQEVILRCVPISNHLYFYWYRQILGQKVEFLVSFYNNEISEKSEIFDDQFSVERPDGSNFTLKIRSTKLEDSAMYFCASRRLLGGGGETQYFGPGTRLLVL.

The chain has TRBV29-1 and TRBJ2-5; 9 bases align to TRBD1. The J segment lost 5 bases and the V segment lost 7 bases, leaving 8 bases of the junction unmatched. CDR1 and CDR2 from the germline V gene are SQVTM and ANQGSEA. The CDR3 spans 13 residues. DNA of the CDR3: TGCAGCGCAGACAGGGGGACAGGGGAGACCCAGTACTTC. This gives the protein CSADRGTGETQYF. Supplemented by reference TRBV29-1 and TRBJ2-5, the full variable domain reads SAVISQKPSRDICQRGTSLTIQCQVDSQVTMMFWYRQQPGQSLTLIATANQGSEATYESGFVIDKFPISRPNLTFSTLTVSNMSPEDSSIYLCSADRGTGETQYFGPGTRLLVL.

The chain carries TRBV5-1 and TRBJ2-5, with 7 bases identical to TRBD2. Germline V CDR1 and CDR2: SGHRS, YFSETQ. J lost 0 bases, V lost 4 bases, and 6 bases had no gene match. The CDR3 covers 15 residues. In nucleotides, the CDR3 is TGCGCCAGCAGCCTCGCTGGGACTAACCAAGAGACCCAGTACTTC. This translates into CASSLAGTNQETQYF.

The chain uses TRBV29-1 and TRBJ2-7, with TRBD1 matching 11 bases. J gave up 2 bases and V 6 bases, and 6 bases lay outside the gene matches. CDR3 length: 14 residues. Germline V gene sequence: CDR1 SQVTM, CDR2 ANQGSEA. CDR3 amino acids: CSVQKGQGAYEQYF. The CDR3 bases are TGCAGCGTCCAAAAGGGACAGGGGGCCTACGAGCAGTACTTC.

This clone was counted between two and nine times. The rearrangement uses TRBV7-2 and TRBJ2-1, with D possibly TRBD1 on 6 matching bases. Per germline, CDR1 SGHTA and CDR2 FQGNSA. The ends were cut back, 5 bases at V and 4 bases at J, with 18 bases in the middle. There are 16 residues in the CDR3. CDR3: CASSPRQARGYNEQFF. Written as DNA, the CDR3 is TGTGCCAGCAGCCCTAGACAGGCAAGAGGGTACAATGAGCAGTTCTTC.

The chain uses TRBV9 and TRBJ1-6; 9 bases line up with TRBD1. Per the germline V gene, CDR1 is SGDLS and CDR2 is YYNGEE. J was trimmed by 0 bases and V by 0 bases; bases with no gene match: 7. This CDR3 is 19 amino acids long. CDR3 DNA sequence: TGTGCCAGCAGCGTAGGGGGACAGGGACCAAGCTCCTATAATTCACCCCTCCACTTT. This sequence encodes CASSVGGQGPSSYNSPLHF.

The count of this clone is one. The chain joins TRBV6-1 to TRBJ2-7; 7 bases are shared with TRBD1. The CDR3 runs 14 residues. CDR1 MNHNS and CDR2 SASEGT come from the germline V gene. Trimming cost V 7 bases and J 0 bases; bases outside gene matches: 6. CDR3 coding DNA: TGTGCCAGCACCAGGGACAGATACTCCTACGAGCAGTACTTC. This gives the protein CASTRDRYSYEQYF.

This clone appeared a few times. The chain couples TRBV5-6 to TRBJ2-5; D may be TRBD2 (6 bases). Deletions cut 1 base from V and 6 bases from J, with 13 bases between. Per the germline V gene, CDR1 is SGHDT and CDR2 is YYEEEE. The CDR3 has 14 residues. CDR3 residues: CASSLSAGRKTQYF. CDR3 nucleotides: TGTGCCAGCAGCTTGTCCGCGGGGAGGAAGACCCAGTACTTC.

The rearrangement links TRBV19 to TRBJ1-1, with a tentative D call TRBD1 (6 bases). Trimming left V 6 bases short and J 1 base short, with 18 bases between. Germline values: CDR1 LNHDA, CDR2 SQIVND (reference sequence). CDR3 length: 16 residues. The CDR3 spells CASSPASGRGNTEAFF. CDR3 sequence (DNA): TGTGCCAGTAGCCCCGCCTCGGGCAGGGGGAACACTGAAGCTTTCTTT.

DNA for the CDR3: TGTGCCTGGAGTAAACAAAACACCGGGGAGCTGTTTTTT. Protein product: CAWSKQNTGELFF. This chain links TRBV30 with TRBJ2-2; D remains unclear. The CDR3 extends over 13 amino acids. Trimming shortened V by 2 bases and J by 2 bases, and 6 bases separated the two germline ends. Germline CDR1 GTSNPN, CDR2 SVGIG (reference sequence). The complete variable domain, with remaining parts taken from reference TRBV30 and TRBJ2-2, reads SQTIHQWPATLVQPVGSPLSLECTVEGTSNPNLYWYRQAAGRGLQLLFYSVGIGQISSEVPQNLSASRPQDRQFILSSKKLLLSDSGFYLCAWSKQNTGELFFGEGSRLTVL.

Here the CDR3 reads CASSPPTDTYEQYF. For the CDR3, the DNA is TGTGCCAGCAGCCCTCCTACAGACACCTACGAGCAGTACTTC. The chain employs TRBV11-3 and TRBJ2-7; D is unresolved. In germline, CDR1 is SGHNT, CDR2 YENEEA. The CDR3 consists of 14 residues. The germline V and J ends were trimmed by 5 bases and 2 bases, with 13 bases remaining between them.

In this sample, this clone turned up a few times. The chain has TRBV15 and TRBJ2-5, with D perhaps TRBD1 (6 bases). CDR1 is LNHNV and CDR2 is YYDKDF in the germline V gene (reference sequence). The CDR3 spans 14 residues. Trimming left V 0 bases short and J 9 bases short, with 14 bases between. The CDR3 region has the DNA TGTGCCACCAGCAGAGATTTAGCTCCAGGGGCCCAGTACTTC. Protein product: CATSRDLAPGAQYF.

The chain recombines TRBV7-3 with TRBJ1-1; a weak D match, TRBD1 (6 bases). CDR3 length equals 14 residues. The V end was cut by 5 bases, the J end by 5 bases, with 15 bases between. Germline CDR1 SGHTA, CDR2 FQGTGA. Written as DNA, the CDR3 is TGTGCCAGCAGCAAAACCGGGACACCAACTGAAGCTTTCTTT. Its protein product is CASSKTGTPTEAFF.

The chain combines TRBV18 with TRBJ1-6; D is possibly TRBD1 (5 bases). The ends were cut back, 3 bases at V and 5 bases at J, with 11 bases in the middle. This CDR3 spans 15 amino acids. Germline CDR1 KGHSH, CDR2 LQKENI. This chain's CDR3 is CASSPIDSHNSPLHF. Written as DNA, the CDR3 is TGTGCCAGCTCACCCATCGACAGCCATAATTCACCCCTCCACTTT. Based on the CDR3 plus reference TRBV18 and TRBJ1-6, the full variable domain is NAGVMQNPRHLVRRRGQEARLRCSPMKGHSHVYWYRQLPEEGLKFMVYLQKENIIDESGMPKERFSAEFPKEGPSILRIQQVVRGDSAAYFCASSPIDSHNSPLHFGNGTRLTVT.

This clone was recorded only once. V gene TRBV2 combines with J gene TRBJ1-1; TRBD1 matches at 8 bases. CDR1 SNHLY and CDR2 FYNNEI come from the germline V gene. Trimming took 2 bases from V and 3 from J; bases not matched to a gene: 5. This CDR3 is built from 15 residues. The CDR3 DNA follows: TGTGCCAGCAGTGAACTCGGCAGGGGGCACACTGAAGCTTTCTTT. It translates to CASSELGRGHTEAFF. Filled out from reference TRBV2 and TRBJ1-1, the complete variable domain reads EPEVTQTPSHQVTQMGQEVILRCVPISNHLYFYWYRQILGQKVEFLVSFYNNEISEKSEIFDDQFSVERPDGSNFTLKIRSTKLEDSAMYFCASSELGRGHTEAFFGQGTRLTVV.

V gene TRBV2 combines with J gene TRBJ2-7, with D possibly matching TRBD1 (5 bases). Germline V gene sequence: CDR1 SNHLY, CDR2 FYNNEI. CDR3 size: 12 residues. V gave up 8 bases and J gave up 3 bases, with 11 bases separating them. CDR3 DNA sequence: TGTGCCAGCCAGGGAAGTTACTACGAGCAGTACTTC. Translating gives CASQGSYYEQYF. The whole variable domain, filled in from reference TRBV2 and TRBJ2-7, reads EPEVTQTPSHQVTQMGQEVILRCVPISNHLYFYWYRQILGQKVEFLVSFYNNEISEKSEIFDDQFSVERPDGSNFTLKIRSTKLEDSAMYFCASQGSYYEQYFGPGTRLTVT.

The chain has TRBV7-9 and TRBJ2-2; TRBD1 might be the D (6 bases). The V and J ends lost 5 bases and 7 bases respectively, with 11 bases between them. In germline, CDR1 is SEHNR, CDR2 FQNEAQ (reference sequence). The CDR3 runs 13 residues. The CDR3 spells CASSAGEIGELFF. In DNA, the CDR3 is TGTGCCAGCAGCGCAGGGGAAATCGGGGAGCTGTTTTTT.

This rearrangement joins TRBV7-2 to TRBJ1-6; a possible D gene is TRBD1 (5 bases). CDR3 length equals 13 residues. V lost 6 bases, J lost 10 bases, and 13 bases lay in between. From germline, CDR1 is SGHTA and CDR2 FQGNSA. The DNA of the CDR3 is TGTGCCAGCAGGTCTACAGGAGGGTCACCCCTCCACTTT. Encoded protein: CASRSTGGSPLHF.

In this sample, this clone turned up a few times. This chain uses TRBV7-3 with TRBJ1-2, with D possibly matching TRBD1 (5 bases). Trimming removed 1 base from V and 4 bases from J, with 16 bases in between. From germline, CDR1 is SGHTA and CDR2 FQGTGA. This CDR3 comprises 16 residues. CDR3 DNA sequence: TGTGCCAGCAGCTTAAGTCCCAGGGCAGCCAGCTATGGCTACACCTTC. Amino acids: CASSLSPRAASYGYTF.

The chain joins TRBV19 to TRBJ1-2, with 7 bases that match TRBD1. V shed 6 bases and J 2 bases; nucleotides not matched to a gene: 15. Germline V gives CDR1 LNHDA, CDR2 SQIVND (reference sequence). CDR3 length: 17 amino acids. The CDR3 DNA follows: TGTGCCAGTAGGAAAACGGGACAGAGAGCTTTGAACTATGGCTACACCTTC. The encoded protein is CASRKTGQRALNYGYTF. The full variable domain, rest sourced from reference TRBV19 and TRBJ1-2, is DGGITQSPKYLFRKEGQNVTLSCEQNLNHDAMYWYRQDPGQGLRLIYYSQIVNDFQKGDIAEGYSVSREKKESFPLTVTSAQKNPTAFYLCASRKTGQRALNYGYTFGSGTRLTVV.

The J gene is TRBJ1-1, the V gene TRBV19; D uncertain. Trimming left V 5 bases short and J 7 bases short, with 8 bases between. This CDR3 region has 11 residues. CDR1 is LNHDA, CDR2 SQIVND, per germline (reference sequence). CDR3 residues: CASSGQIEAFF. The CDR3 bases are TGTGCCAGTAGTGGGCAGATTGAAGCTTTCTTT.

This chain joins TRBV4-3 and TRBJ1-4; D unresolved. V was clipped by 3 bases and J by 10 bases, with 9 bases between them. CDR3 length: 12 residues. In germline, CDR1 is LGHNA, CDR2 YSLEER. CDR3: CASSQGSGKLFF. The CDR3 DNA follows: TGCGCCAGCAGCCAGGGCTCTGGAAAACTGTTTTTT.

The chain carries TRBV7-9 and TRBJ2-5; maybe TRBD2 (6 bases). The V gene lost 3 bases and the J gene lost 5 bases, with 16 bases spanning the gap. Germline-derived CDR1 and CDR2 are SEHNR and FQNEAQ (reference sequence). The length of the CDR3 is 15 residues. The CDR3 here is CASSFPAGNEETQYF. The CDR3, as DNA: TGTGCCAGCAGCTTCCCGGCGGGGAATGAGGAGACCCAGTACTTC.

Only a few counts were recorded for this clone. The chain employs TRBV5-1 and TRBJ2-5; 9 nucleotides agree with TRBD1. CDR3 length equals 14 residues. Per germline, CDR1 SGHRS and CDR2 YFSETQ. Trimming cost V 4 bases and J 1 base; bases outside gene matches: 2. CDR3 bases: TGCGCCAGCAGCGCGACAGGGGGCCAAGAGACCCAGTACTTC. Its protein is CASSATGGQETQYF.

This clone was recorded a few times. The chain recombines TRBV19 with TRBJ2-5; 11 bases fit TRBD2. Looked up from germline, CDR1 is LNHDA and CDR2 is SQIVND (reference sequence). The CDR3 runs to 15 residues. The V gene end was trimmed by 3 bases and the J gene end by 4 bases; junction bases not matched to a gene: 4. CDR3 sequence reads: CASSMRLAGGETQYF. The CDR3 bases are TGTGCCAGTAGTATGAGGCTAGCGGGGGGAGAGACCCAGTACTTC. Filled out from reference TRBV19 and TRBJ2-5, the complete variable domain reads DGGITQSPKYLFRKEGQNVTLSCEQNLNHDAMYWYRQDPGQGLRLIYYSQIVNDFQKGDIAEGYSVSREKKESFPLTVTSAQKNPTAFYLCASSMRLAGGETQYFGPGTRLLVL.